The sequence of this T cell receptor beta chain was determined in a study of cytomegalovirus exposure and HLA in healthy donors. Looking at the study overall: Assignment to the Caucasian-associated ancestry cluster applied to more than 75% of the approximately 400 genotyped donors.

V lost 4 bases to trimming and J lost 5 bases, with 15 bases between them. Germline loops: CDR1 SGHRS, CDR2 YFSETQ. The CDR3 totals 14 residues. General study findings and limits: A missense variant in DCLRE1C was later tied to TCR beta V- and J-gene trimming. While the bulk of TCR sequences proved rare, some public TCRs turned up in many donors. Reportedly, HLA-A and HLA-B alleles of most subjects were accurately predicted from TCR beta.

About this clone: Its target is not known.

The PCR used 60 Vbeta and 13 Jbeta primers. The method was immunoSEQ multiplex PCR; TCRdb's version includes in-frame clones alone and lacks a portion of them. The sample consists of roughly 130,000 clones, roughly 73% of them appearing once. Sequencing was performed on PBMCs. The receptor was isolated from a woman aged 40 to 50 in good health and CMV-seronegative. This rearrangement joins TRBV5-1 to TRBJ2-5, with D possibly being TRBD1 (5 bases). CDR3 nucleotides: TGCGCCAGCAGCCCAAGACAGTCGGATGAGACCCAGTACTTC. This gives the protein CASSPRQSDETQYF.